This T cell receptor (beta chain) appears in the sequencing data of a study of cytomegalovirus exposure and HLA in healthy donors. Study-level points and caveats: There were under 200 TCR beta chains listed as cytomegalovirus-associated. Among donors in an Asian-associated ancestry cluster, a later analysis reportedly found fewer N-insertions than the roughly 700-donor mean.

The germline V and J ends were trimmed by 7 bases and 4 bases, with 13 bases remaining between them. This CDR3 has 13 residues. From germline, CDR1 is LNHDA and CDR2 SQIVND (reference sequence). About this clone itself: What it binds is not known.

It was with 60 Vbeta and 13 Jbeta primers that the PCR ran. The data were produced by immunoSEQ multiplex PCR, yet TCRdb's version contains in-frame clones alone and is incomplete. The data contain around 200,000 clones, over 70% of them singletons. The TCR was taken from a man aged 50-59 years in good health and CMV-seronegative. The chain combines TRBV19 with TRBJ2-5; D might be TRBD1 (6 bases). Sequenced material: PBMCs. The CDR3 loop is CASTDSRAETQYF. The CDR3 DNA is TGTGCCAGTACGGACAGTAGGGCAGAGACCCAGTACTTC.